These 11 T cell receptor beta chains were all obtained from the same sample, sequenced in a study. TCRdb itself ran the RT-PCR reads through MiXCR, one entry per CDR3 protein. This sample yields more than 550,000 distinct CDR3 sequences, of which approximately 14% are seen a single time; 3.6% belongs to the top ten. The material sequenced was memory CD4+ T cells from blood. The receptors shown here come from a female donor in good health, serving as a healthy control.

This clonotype was counted between two and nine times. V usage is TRBV7-2 and J usage is TRBJ1-5; D unclear. Deletions cut 4 bases from V and 13 bases from J, with 14 bases between. The CDR3 spans 12 residues. Germline CDR1 reads SGHTA; CDR2 reads FQGNSA. CDR3 nucleotides: TGTGCCAGCAGCTCCGGCCCGGACCGTCAGCATTTT. Protein: CASSSGPDRQHF.

This clonotype was recorded a few times. The CDR3 DNA reads TGTGCCTGGAGGAAACTAGCGGGGACAGATACGCAGTATTTT. This codes for CAWRKLAGTDTQYF. The J gene is TRBJ2-3, the V gene TRBV30, with 10 bases fitting TRBD2. This CDR3 comprises 14 residues. Per the germline V gene, CDR1 is GTSNPN and CDR2 is SVGIG (reference sequence). With V trimmed by 3 bases and J by 3 bases, 3 bases remained unmatched.

This clonotype was detected ten times or more. The chain is built from TRBV10-3 and TRBJ1-1, with a tentative D call TRBD1 (5 bases). The V end was cut by 7 bases, the J end by 0 bases, with 18 bases between. The CDR3 spans 16 residues. The V gene's germline CDR1 is ENHRY and CDR2 SYGVKD. The DNA for the CDR3 is TGTGCCATCACCTCAGCAAAGGGGAATCTGAACACTGAAGCTTTCTTT. Its translation: CAITSAKGNLNTEAFF.

This clonotype showed up just a few times. The rearrangement joins TRBV12-3 or TRBV12-4 to TRBJ1-5, with a possible D match to TRBD1 (6 bases). Trimming removed 5 bases from V and 7 bases from J, with 21 bases in between. The CDR3 runs 16 residues. The CDR3 DNA follows: TGTGCCAGCAGTACCACCGCACAGGGATGGGGCCAGCCCCAGCATTTT. This gives the protein CASSTTAQGWGQPQHF.

The chain uses TRBV27 and TRBJ1-1; weak D call: TRBD1 (6 bases). The germline V gene encodes CDR1 MNHEY and CDR2 SMNVEV (reference sequence). Trimming took 2 bases from V and 1 from J, leaving 14 bases between them. The CDR3 is made up of 16 amino acids. The CDR3 loop reads CASSLDGRGANTEAFF. CDR3 in DNA: TGTGCCAGCAGTTTAGACGGGAGGGGGGCGAACACTGAAGCTTTCTTT.

The gene calls are TRBV4-1 and TRBJ1-4; no clear D. Trimming shortened V by 6 bases and J by 4 bases, and 18 bases separated the two germline ends. The length of the CDR3 is 16 residues. Germline V gene data show CDR1 as MGHRA and CDR2 as YSYEKL. Here the CDR3 DNA reads TGCGCCAGCAGACCCGAGCCGAGCTGGGGTAATGAAAAACTGTTTTTT. It translates to CASRPEPSWGNEKLFF.

This clonotype turned up a few times. V and J are TRBV6-1 and TRBJ1-5, with a weak D call TRBD1 (6 bases). This CDR3 comprises 15 residues. Germline V gene lookup returns CDR1 MNHNS and CDR2 SASEGT. Trimming left V 5 bases short and J 6 bases short, with 17 bases between. This CDR3 is CASSRDTSEGQPQHF. CDR3 in DNA: TGTGCCAGCAGTAGGGACACCAGCGAGGGTCAGCCCCAGCATTTT.

The sample holds a few counts of this clonotype. This chain uses TRBV6-6 with TRBJ2-7, with D possibly matching TRBD2 (7 bases). The CDR3 runs to 15 residues. The germline V gene encodes CDR1 MNHNY and CDR2 SVGAGI (reference sequence). Trimming shortened V by 4 bases and J by 5 bases, and 18 bases separated the two germline ends. The CDR3 DNA is TGTGCCAGCAGTTCCCCCGGGGGGCTTGGGAACGAGCAGTACTTC. Protein sequence: CASSSPGGLGNEQYF.

This clonotype was recorded at least ten times. The CDR3 loop reads CSVTGTTNVNEQFF. DNA for the CDR3: TGCAGCGTTACCGGGACTACAAATGTCAATGAGCAGTTCTTC. The V call is TRBV29-1, the J call TRBJ2-1, with 7 bases fitting TRBD2. Germline V gives CDR1 SQVTM, CDR2 ANQGSEA. J was trimmed by 6 bases and V by 5 bases; bases with no gene match: 10. There are 14 residues in the CDR3.

This clonotype occurred many times. The chain's CDR3 is CASSVGASGSKETQYF. The CDR3 DNA is TGTGCCAGCAGCGTAGGAGCTAGCGGGAGTAAAGAGACCCAGTACTTC. This chain links TRBV9 with TRBJ2-5; TRBD2 agrees at 10 bases. V gave up 0 bases and J gave up 3 bases; unmatched junction bases: 5. Germline-derived CDR1 and CDR2 are SGDLS and YYNGEE. This CDR3 spans 16 amino acids.

This clonotype was counted many times. The chain is built from TRBV5-5 and TRBJ2-7; D remains ambiguous. In germline, CDR1 is SGHKS, CDR2 YYEKEE (reference sequence). This CDR3 comprises 12 residues. V was cut by 4 bases and J by 3 bases, with 8 bases left in between. CDR3 in amino acids: CASSRSDYEQYF. The CDR3 DNA sequence: TGTGCCAGCAGCCGGTCCGACTACGAGCAGTACTTC.